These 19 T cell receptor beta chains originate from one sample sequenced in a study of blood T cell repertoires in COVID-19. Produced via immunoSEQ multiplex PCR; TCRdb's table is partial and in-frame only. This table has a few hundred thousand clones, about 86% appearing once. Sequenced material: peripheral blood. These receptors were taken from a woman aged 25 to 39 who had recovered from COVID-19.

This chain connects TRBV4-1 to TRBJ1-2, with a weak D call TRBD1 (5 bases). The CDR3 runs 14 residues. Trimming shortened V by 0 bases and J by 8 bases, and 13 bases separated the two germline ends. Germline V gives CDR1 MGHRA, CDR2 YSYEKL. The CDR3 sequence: CASSQDPQGQGYTF. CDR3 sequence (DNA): TGCGCCAGCAGCCAAGACCCGCAGGGTCAGGGCTACACCTTC.

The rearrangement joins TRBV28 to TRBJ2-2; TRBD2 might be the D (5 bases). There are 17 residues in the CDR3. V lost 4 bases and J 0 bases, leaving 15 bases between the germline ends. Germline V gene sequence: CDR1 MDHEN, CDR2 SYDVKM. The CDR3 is CASSSPPGSANTGELFF. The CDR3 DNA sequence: TGTGCCAGCAGTTCCCCCCCCGGTAGCGCGAACACCGGGGAGCTGTTTTTT.

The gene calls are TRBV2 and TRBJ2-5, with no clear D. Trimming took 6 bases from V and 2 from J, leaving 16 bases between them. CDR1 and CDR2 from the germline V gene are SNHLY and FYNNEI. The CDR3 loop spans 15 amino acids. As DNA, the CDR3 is TGTGCCAGCAGCTATACCGATCTATCTCAAGAGACCCAGTACTTC. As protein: CASSYTDLSQETQYF.

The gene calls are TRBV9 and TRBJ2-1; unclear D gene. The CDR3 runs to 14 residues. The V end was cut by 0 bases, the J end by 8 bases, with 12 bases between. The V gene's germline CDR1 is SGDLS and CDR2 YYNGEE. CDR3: CASSVVRVSHEQFF. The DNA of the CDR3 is TGTGCCAGCAGCGTAGTTAGAGTTTCTCATGAGCAGTTCTTC.

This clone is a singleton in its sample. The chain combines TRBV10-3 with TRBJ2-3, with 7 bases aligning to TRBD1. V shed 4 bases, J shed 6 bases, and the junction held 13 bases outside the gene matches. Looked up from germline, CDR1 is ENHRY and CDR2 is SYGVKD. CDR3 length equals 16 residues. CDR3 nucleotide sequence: TGTGCCATCAGTGCTTCCGGGACAGAGGGATGGGATACGCAGTATTTT. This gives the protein CAISASGTEGWDTQYF.

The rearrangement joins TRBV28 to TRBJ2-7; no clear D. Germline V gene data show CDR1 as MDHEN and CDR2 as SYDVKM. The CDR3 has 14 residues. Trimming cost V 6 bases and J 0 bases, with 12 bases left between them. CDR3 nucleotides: TGTGCCAGCAGCCGCGTGGCTAGCTCCTACGAGCAGTACTTC. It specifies CASSRVASSYEQYF.

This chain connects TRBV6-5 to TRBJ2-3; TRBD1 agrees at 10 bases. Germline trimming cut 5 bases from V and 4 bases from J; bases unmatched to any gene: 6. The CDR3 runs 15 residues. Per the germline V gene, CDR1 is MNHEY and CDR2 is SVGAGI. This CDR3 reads CASSRGQGGPDTQYF. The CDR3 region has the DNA TGTGCCAGCAGTAGAGGACAGGGGGGGCCAGATACGCAGTATTTT.

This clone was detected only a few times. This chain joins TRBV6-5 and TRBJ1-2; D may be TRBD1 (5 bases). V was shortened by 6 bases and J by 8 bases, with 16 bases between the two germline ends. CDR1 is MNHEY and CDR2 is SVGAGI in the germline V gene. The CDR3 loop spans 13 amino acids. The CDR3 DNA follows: TGTGCCAGCAGGCTCCAGGGAGGGAAAGGCTACACCTTC. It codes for CASRLQGGKGYTF.

The CDR3 protein is CASSDSMGTTGSSYEQYF. As DNA, the CDR3 is TGTGCCAGCAGTGACTCGATGGGTACGACAGGGTCTAGCTACGAGCAGTACTTC. The rearrangement joins TRBV6-4 to TRBJ2-7; 7 nucleotides line up with TRBD1. Germline assignment: CDR1 MRHNA and CDR2 SNTAGT. V shed 0 bases and J 3 bases; nucleotides not matched to a gene: 14. The CDR3 totals 18 residues.

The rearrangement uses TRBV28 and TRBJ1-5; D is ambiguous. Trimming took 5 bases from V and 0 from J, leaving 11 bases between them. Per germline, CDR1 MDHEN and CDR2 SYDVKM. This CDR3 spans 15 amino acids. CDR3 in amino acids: CASSPGGYSNQPQHF. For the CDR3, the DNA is TGTGCCAGCAGTCCAGGAGGATATAGCAATCAGCCCCAGCATTTT.

The CDR3 DNA follows: TGTGCCAGCAGCTTAACTAGCGGGAGGAGCGAGCAGTACTTC. Translating it yields CASSLTSGRSEQYF. This chain joins TRBV11-2 and TRBJ2-7; 12 positions agree with TRBD2. Per the germline V gene, CDR1 is SGHAT and CDR2 is FQNNGV. With 2 bases clipped from V and 6 bases from J, the junction kept 2 bases outside the gene matches. This CDR3 region has 14 residues.

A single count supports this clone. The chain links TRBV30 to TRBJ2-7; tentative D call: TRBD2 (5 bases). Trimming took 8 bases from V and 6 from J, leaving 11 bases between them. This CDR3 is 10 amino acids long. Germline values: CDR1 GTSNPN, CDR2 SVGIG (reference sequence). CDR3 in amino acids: CAASGSEQYF. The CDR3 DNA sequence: TGTGCCGCCTCGGGGAGCGAGCAGTACTTC.

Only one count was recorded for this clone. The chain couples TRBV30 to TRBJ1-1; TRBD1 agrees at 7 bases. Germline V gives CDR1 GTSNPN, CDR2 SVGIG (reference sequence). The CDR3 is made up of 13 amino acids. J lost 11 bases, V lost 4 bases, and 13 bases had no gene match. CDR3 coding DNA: TGTGCCTGGACCACCGGGACAGCTTTTGGGGCTTTCTTT. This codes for CAWTTGTAFGAFF.

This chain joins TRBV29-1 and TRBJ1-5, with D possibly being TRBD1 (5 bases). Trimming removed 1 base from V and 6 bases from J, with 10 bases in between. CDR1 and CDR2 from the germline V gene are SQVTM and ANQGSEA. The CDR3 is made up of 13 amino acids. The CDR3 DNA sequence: TGCAGCGTTGAAGCGGGGGTAGGTCAGCCCCAGCATTTT. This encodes CSVEAGVGQPQHF.

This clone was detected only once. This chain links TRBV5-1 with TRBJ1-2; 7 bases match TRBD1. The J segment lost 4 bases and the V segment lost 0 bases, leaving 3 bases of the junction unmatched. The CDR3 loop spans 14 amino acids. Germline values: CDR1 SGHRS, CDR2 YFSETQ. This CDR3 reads CASSLGDSPYGYTF. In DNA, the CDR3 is TGCGCCAGCAGCTTGGGGGACAGCCCCTATGGCTACACCTTC. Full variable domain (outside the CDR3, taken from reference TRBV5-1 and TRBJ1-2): KAGVTQTPRYLIKTRGQQVTLSCSPISGHRSVSWYQQTPGQGLQFLFEYFSETQRNKGNFPGRFSGRQFSNSRSEMNVSTLELGDSALYLCASSLGDSPYGYTFGSGTRLTVV.

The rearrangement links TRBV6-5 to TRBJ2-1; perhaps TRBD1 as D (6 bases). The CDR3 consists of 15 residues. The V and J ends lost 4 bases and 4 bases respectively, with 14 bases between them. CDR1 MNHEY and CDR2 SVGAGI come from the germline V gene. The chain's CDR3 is CASSSGTGTYNEQFF. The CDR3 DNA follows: TGTGCCAGCAGTTCCGGGACGGGGACATACAATGAGCAGTTCTTC.

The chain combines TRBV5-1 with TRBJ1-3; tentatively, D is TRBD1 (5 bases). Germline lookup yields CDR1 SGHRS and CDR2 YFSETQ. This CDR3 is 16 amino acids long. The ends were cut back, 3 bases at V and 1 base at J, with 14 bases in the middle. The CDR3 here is CASSSRGGGSGNTIYF. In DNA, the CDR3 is TGCGCCAGCAGCTCCCGCGGGGGGGGATCTGGAAACACCATATATTTT.

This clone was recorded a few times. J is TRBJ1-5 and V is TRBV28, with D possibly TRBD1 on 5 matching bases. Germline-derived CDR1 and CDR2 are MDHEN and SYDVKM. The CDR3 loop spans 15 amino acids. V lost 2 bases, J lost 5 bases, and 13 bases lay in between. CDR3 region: CASSLRAGYDQPQHF. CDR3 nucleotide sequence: TGTGCCAGCAGTTTAAGGGCAGGGTACGATCAGCCCCAGCATTTT.

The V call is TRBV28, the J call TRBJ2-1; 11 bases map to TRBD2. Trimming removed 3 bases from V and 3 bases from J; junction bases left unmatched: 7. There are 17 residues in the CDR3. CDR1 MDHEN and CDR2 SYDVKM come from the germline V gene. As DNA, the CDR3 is TGTGCCAGCAGTTTCGCGACTAGCGGGACTCGCTACAATGAGCAGTTCTTC. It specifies CASSFATSGTRYNEQFF.